This is a list of T cell receptor beta chains from one sample in a study of blood T cells in healthy people across ages. TCRdb re-called the 5' RACE reads with MiXCR, one entry per CDR3 protein. The data contain hundreds of thousands of distinct CDR3 sequences, around 32% of them singletons. The sample taken for sequencing was blood. Source of these receptors: an elderly woman in good health. Both conserved end residues are part of each CDR3. The order of the fields is V gene, D gene, J gene, clone size, CDR3 protein, CDR3 DNA. D genes are given only for firm matches. Size is omitted from some rows. Given values are once, few, many or a class for expanded clones.

v_call: TRBV7-8
d_call: .
j_call: TRBJ1-5
clone_size: .
cdr3_aa: CASSLAGGKTQPQHF
cdr3_nt: TGTGCCAGCAGCTTAGCTGGGGGAAAGACTCAGCCCCAGCATTTT

v_call: TRBV20-1
d_call: TRBD1
j_call: TRBJ2-3
clone_size: many
cdr3_aa: CSAYPGQGATDTQYF
cdr3_nt: TGCAGTGCTTACCCGGGACAGGGGGCAACAGATACGCAGTATTTT

v_call: TRBV29-1
d_call: .
j_call: TRBJ2-5
clone_size: many
cdr3_aa: CSGETGWETQYF
cdr3_nt: TGCAGCGGAGAGACAGGCTGGGAGACCCAGTACTTC

v_call: TRBV19
d_call: TRBD1
j_call: TRBJ2-1
clone_size: .
cdr3_aa: CASSIGLPTGLNEQFF
cdr3_nt: TGTGCCAGTAGTATCGGGCTTCCGACAGGGTTGAATGAGCAGTTCTTC

v_call: TRBV7-3
d_call: .
j_call: TRBJ2-3
clone_size: .
cdr3_aa: CASSLTGAGVADTQYF
cdr3_nt: TGTGCCAGCAGCTTAACTGGGGCAGGGGTGGCCGATACGCAGTATTTT

v_call: TRBV7-3
d_call: TRBD1
j_call: TRBJ2-7
clone_size: few
cdr3_aa: CASSFSGTGVHEQYF
cdr3_nt: TGTGCCAGCAGCTTCTCCGGGACAGGGGTACACGAGCAGTACTTC

v_call: TRBV11-3
d_call: .
j_call: TRBJ2-1
clone_size: .
cdr3_aa: CASSLIFGDGLNEQFF
cdr3_nt: TGTGCCAGCAGCTTAATATTCGGGGACGGACTCAATGAGCAGTTCTTC

v_call: TRBV7-2
d_call: TRBD2
j_call: TRBJ2-3
clone_size: .
cdr3_aa: CASSLALTSGVSTDTQYF
cdr3_nt: TGTGCCAGCAGCTTAGCACTGACTAGCGGGGTCAGCACAGATACGCAGTATTTT

v_call: TRBV20-1
d_call: TRBD2
j_call: TRBJ2-3
clone_size: .
cdr3_aa: CSAIPSGGEITDTQYF
cdr3_nt: TGCAGTGCTATCCCTAGTGGGGGGGAGATCACAGATACGCAGTATTTT

v_call: TRBV14
d_call: .
j_call: TRBJ1-2
clone_size: few
cdr3_aa: CASSQDVRINGYTF
cdr3_nt: TGTGCCAGCAGCCAAGATGTGAGGATCAATGGCTACACCTTC

v_call: TRBV7-9
d_call: .
j_call: TRBJ1-1
clone_size: few
cdr3_aa: CASSFSRDSTEAFF
cdr3_nt: TGTGCCAGCAGCTTTAGTCGGGATAGCACTGAAGCTTTCTTT

v_call: TRBV29-1
d_call: TRBD2
j_call: TRBJ2-5
clone_size: many
cdr3_aa: CSVPRLAGRKETQYF
cdr3_nt: TGCAGCGTGCCTCGGCTAGCGGGGCGCAAAGAGACCCAGTACTTC

v_call: TRBV10-3
d_call: .
j_call: TRBJ2-1
clone_size: .
cdr3_aa: CAISDLSSNEQFF
cdr3_nt: TGTGCCATCAGTGACCTTTCATCCAATGAGCAGTTCTTT

v_call: TRBV20-1
d_call: TRBD1
j_call: TRBJ2-5
clone_size: .
cdr3_aa: CSASSQGALQETQYF
cdr3_nt: TGCAGTGCTAGTTCACAGGGGGCACTCCAAGAGACCCAGTACTTC

v_call: TRBV6-5
d_call: .
j_call: TRBJ1-5
clone_size: .
cdr3_aa: CASSPTVDQPQHF
cdr3_nt: TGTGCCAGCAGCCCGACAGTGGATCAGCCCCAGCATTTT

v_call: TRBV20-1
d_call: TRBD2
j_call: TRBJ2-5
clone_size: many
cdr3_aa: CSAPTGTSGGGAQYF
cdr3_nt: TGCAGTGCTCCCACCGGGACTAGCGGCGGTGGTGCCCAGTACTTC

v_call: TRBV7-9
d_call: TRBD2
j_call: TRBJ2-5
clone_size: few
cdr3_aa: CASSLRLAGGIFQETQYF
cdr3_nt: TGTGCCAGCAGCTTGAGACTAGCGGGGGGGATTTTCCAAGAGACCCAGTACTTC

v_call: TRBV7-2
d_call: TRBD1
j_call: TRBJ2-1
clone_size: many
cdr3_aa: CASSLGGQGASEQFF
cdr3_nt: TGTGCCAGCAGCTTAGGGGGACAGGGGGCCTCTGAGCAGTTCTTC

v_call: TRBV20-1
d_call: TRBD1
j_call: TRBJ1-2
clone_size: many
cdr3_aa: CSATGGTGSNYGYTF
cdr3_nt: TGCAGTGCCACAGGGGGGACAGGATCTAACTATGGCTACACCTTC

v_call: TRBV7-3
d_call: .
j_call: TRBJ2-5
clone_size: many
cdr3_aa: CASSTDTQETQYF
cdr3_nt: TGTGCCAGCAGCACGGACACCCAAGAGACCCAGTACTTC

v_call: TRBV30
d_call: .
j_call: TRBJ1-2
clone_size: .
cdr3_aa: CAWSGDVSYTF
cdr3_nt: TGTGCCTGGAGTGGGGATGTCAGCTACACCTTC

v_call: TRBV24-1
d_call: .
j_call: TRBJ1-2
clone_size: .
cdr3_aa: CATAGDPGGYTF
cdr3_nt: TGTGCCACCGCGGGCGACCCGGGAGGCTACACCTTC

v_call: TRBV5-1
d_call: .
j_call: TRBJ1-2
clone_size: .
cdr3_aa: CASSREGRESGYTF
cdr3_nt: TGCGCCAGCAGCCGCGAAGGACGCGAGAGTGGCTACACCTTC

v_call: TRBV4-3
d_call: .
j_call: TRBJ1-4
clone_size: few
cdr3_aa: CASSHPQSSGGEKLFF
cdr3_nt: TGCGCCAGCAGCCATCCCCAGTCTTCGGGGGGTGAAAAACTGTTTTTT

v_call: TRBV7-3
d_call: TRBD1
j_call: TRBJ2-6
clone_size: many
cdr3_aa: CASSPTPRDRGFGANVLTF
cdr3_nt: TGTGCCAGCAGCCCCACGCCAAGGGACAGGGGGTTCGGGGCCAACGTCCTGACTTTC

v_call: TRBV7-3
d_call: TRBD2
j_call: TRBJ2-1
clone_size: many
cdr3_aa: CASSLRGGIQNEQFF
cdr3_nt: TGTGCCAGCAGCTTACGCGGGGGTATCCAGAATGAGCAGTTCTTC